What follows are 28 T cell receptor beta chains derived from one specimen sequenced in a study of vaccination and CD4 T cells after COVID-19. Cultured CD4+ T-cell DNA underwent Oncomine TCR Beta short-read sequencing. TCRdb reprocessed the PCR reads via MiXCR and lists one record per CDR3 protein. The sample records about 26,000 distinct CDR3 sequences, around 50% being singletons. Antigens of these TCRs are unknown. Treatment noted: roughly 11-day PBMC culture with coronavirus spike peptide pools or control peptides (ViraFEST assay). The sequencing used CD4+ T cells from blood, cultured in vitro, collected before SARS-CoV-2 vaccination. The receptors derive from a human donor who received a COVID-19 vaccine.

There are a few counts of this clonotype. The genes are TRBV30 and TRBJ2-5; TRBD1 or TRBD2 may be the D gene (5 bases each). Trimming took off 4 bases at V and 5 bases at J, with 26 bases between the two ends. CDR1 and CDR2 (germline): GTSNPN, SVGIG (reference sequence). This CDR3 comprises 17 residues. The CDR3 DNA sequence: TGTGCCTGGACCCTCAGGACGGGACGCCCCGGGGTGGAGACCCAGTACTTC. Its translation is CAWTLRTGRPGVETQYF.

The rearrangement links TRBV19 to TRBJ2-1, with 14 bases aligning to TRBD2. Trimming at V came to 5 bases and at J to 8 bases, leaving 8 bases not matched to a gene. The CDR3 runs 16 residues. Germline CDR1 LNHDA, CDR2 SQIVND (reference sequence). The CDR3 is CASSARLAGGRHEQFF. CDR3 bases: TGTGCCAGTAGTGCCCGACTAGCGGGGGGGCGCCATGAGCAGTTCTTC.

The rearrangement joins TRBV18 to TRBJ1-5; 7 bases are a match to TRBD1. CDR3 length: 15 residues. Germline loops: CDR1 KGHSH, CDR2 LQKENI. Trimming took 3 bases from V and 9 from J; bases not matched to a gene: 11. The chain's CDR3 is CASSPTTGKGGPQHF. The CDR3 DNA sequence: TGTGCCAGCTCACCGACGACAGGGAAGGGAGGGCCCCAGCATTTT.

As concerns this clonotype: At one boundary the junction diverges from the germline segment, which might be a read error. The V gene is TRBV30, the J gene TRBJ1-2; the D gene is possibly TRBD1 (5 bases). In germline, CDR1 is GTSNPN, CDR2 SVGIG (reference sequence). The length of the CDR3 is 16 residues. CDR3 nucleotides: TGTGCCCGGAGTGTACGGCTCTCCGCCCAGGGCGGCGGCTACACCTTC. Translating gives CARSVRLSAQGGGYTF. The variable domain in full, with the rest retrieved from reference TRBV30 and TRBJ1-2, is SQTIHQWPATLVQPVGSPLSLECTVEGTSNPNLYWYRQAAGRGLQLLFYSVGIGQISSEVPQNLSASRPQDRQFILSSKKLLLSDSGFYLCARSVRLSAQGGGYTFGSGTRLTVV.

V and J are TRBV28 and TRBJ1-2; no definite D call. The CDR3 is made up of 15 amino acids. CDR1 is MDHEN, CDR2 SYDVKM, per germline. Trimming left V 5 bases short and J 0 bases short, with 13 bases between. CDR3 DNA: TGTGCCAGCAGTATTCTACAGATACCTAACTATGGCTACACCTTC. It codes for CASSILQIPNYGYTF.

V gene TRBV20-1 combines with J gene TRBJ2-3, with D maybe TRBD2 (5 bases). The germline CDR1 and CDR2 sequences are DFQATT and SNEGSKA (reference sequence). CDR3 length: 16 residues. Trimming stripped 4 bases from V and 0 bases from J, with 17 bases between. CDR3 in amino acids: CSATLRRTSSTDTQYF. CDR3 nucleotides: TGCAGTGCTACCTTAAGGAGGACGAGTAGCACAGATACGCAGTATTTT.

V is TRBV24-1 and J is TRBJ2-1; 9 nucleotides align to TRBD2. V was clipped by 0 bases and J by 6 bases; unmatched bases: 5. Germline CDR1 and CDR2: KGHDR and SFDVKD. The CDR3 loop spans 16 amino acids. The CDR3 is CATSDLSLAGFNEQFF. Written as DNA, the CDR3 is TGTGCCACCAGTGATTTGAGTCTAGCGGGGTTCAATGAGCAGTTCTTC.

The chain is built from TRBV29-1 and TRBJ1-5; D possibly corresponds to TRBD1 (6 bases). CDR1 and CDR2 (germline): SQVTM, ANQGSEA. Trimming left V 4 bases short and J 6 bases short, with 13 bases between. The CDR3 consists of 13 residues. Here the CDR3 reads CSVAVETGQPQHF. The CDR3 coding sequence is TGCAGCGTTGCGGTGGAGACAGGTCAGCCCCAGCATTTT. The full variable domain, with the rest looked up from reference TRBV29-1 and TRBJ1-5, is SAVISQKPSRDICQRGTSLTIQCQVDSQVTMMFWYRQQPGQSLTLIATANQGSEATYESGFVIDKFPISRPNLTFSTLTVSNMSPEDSSIYLCSVAVETGQPQHFGDGTRLSIL.

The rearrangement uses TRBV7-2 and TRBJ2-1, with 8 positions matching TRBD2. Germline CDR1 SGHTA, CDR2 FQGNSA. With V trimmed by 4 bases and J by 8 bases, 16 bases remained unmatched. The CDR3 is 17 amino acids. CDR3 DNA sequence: TGTGCCAGCAGCTCTCTATTACGGGGGGGCGGGGCCCATGAGCAGTTCTTC. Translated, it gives CASSSLLRGGGAHEQFF.

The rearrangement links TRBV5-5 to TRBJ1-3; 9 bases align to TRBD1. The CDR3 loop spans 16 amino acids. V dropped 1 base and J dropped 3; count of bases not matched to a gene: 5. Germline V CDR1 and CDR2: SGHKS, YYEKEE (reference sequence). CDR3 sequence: CASSLTGTGFGNTIYF. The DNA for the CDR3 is TGTGCCAGCAGCTTGACCGGGACAGGGTTTGGAAACACCATATATTTT.

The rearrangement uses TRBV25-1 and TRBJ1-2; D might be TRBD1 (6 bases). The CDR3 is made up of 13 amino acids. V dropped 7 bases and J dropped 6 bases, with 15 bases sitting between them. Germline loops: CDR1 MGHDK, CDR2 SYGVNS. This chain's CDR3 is CASNGAGGHGYTF. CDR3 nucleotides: TGTGCCAGCAACGGGGCGGGGGGCCATGGCTACACCTTC.

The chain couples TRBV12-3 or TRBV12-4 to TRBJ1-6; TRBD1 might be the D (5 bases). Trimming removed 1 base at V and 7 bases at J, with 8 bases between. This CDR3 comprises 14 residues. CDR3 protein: CASSLDRMNSPLHF. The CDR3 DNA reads TGTGCCAGCAGTTTAGACAGGATGAATTCACCCCTCCACTTT.

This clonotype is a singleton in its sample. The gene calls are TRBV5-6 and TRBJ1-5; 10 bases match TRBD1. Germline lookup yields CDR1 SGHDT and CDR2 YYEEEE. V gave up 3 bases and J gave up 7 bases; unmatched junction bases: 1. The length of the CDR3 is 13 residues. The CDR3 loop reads CASSSDRGQPQHF. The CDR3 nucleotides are TGTGCCAGCAGCTCGGACAGGGGGCAGCCCCAGCATTTT.

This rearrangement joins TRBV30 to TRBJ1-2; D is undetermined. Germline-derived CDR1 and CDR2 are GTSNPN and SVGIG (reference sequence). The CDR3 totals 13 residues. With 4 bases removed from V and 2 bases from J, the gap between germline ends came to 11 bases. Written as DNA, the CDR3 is TGTGCCTGGAAAACATGGTCCAACTATGGCTACACCTTC. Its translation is CAWKTWSNYGYTF.

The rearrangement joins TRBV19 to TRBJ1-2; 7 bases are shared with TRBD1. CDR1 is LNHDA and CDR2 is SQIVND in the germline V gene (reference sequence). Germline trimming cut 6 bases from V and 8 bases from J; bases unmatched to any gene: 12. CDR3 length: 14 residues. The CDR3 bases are TGTGCCAGTAGAGCGGGACAGCCCCCTAGGGGCTACACCTTC. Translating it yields CASRAGQPPRGYTF.

In DNA, the CDR3 is TGCGCCAGCGGGAGGTTACCTCACCCCCCTCTATATGGCTACACCTTC. Residues: CASGRLPHPPLYGYTF. The V gene is TRBV10-1, the J gene TRBJ1-2, with D unresolved. CDR3 length: 16 residues. Trimming removed 8 bases from V and 5 bases from J, with 24 bases in between. Germline CDR1 is WNHNN and CDR2 is SYGVQD (reference sequence).

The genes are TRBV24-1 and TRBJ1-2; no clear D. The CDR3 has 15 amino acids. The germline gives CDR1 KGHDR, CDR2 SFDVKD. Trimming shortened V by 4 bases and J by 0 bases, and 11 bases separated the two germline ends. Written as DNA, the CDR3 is TGTGCCACCAGTGAGCTCGAGAGAACTAACTATGGCTACACCTTC. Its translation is CATSELERTNYGYTF.

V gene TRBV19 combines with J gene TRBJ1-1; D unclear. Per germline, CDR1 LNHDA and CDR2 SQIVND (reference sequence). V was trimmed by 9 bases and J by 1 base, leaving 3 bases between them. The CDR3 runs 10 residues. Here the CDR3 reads CASSNTEAFF. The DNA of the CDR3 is TGTGCCAGCTCGAACACTGAAGCTTTCTTT.

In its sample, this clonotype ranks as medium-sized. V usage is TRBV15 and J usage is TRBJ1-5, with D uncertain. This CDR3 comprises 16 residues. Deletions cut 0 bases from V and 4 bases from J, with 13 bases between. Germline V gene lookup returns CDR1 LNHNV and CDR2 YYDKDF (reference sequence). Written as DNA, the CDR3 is TGTGCCACCAGCAGAGATCCGGCGAGGAGGAATCAGCCCCAGCATTTT. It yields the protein CATSRDPARRNQPQHF.

In nucleotides, the CDR3 is TGTGCCAGCAGCCACATAGACATTGGCTATGGCTACACCTTC. Residues: CASSHIDIGYGYTF. This chain joins TRBV11-3 and TRBJ1-2; D unclear. The ends were cut back, 5 bases at V and 4 bases at J, with 14 bases in the middle. The CDR3 is 14 residues long. Germline V gene lookup returns CDR1 SGHNT and CDR2 YENEEA.

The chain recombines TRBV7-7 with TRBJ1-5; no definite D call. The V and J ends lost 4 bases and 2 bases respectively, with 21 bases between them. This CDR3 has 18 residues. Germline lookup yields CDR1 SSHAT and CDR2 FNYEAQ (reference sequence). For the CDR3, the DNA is TGTGCCAGCAGCTCCAGAGGGAGGGAAGGGCGTCGCAATCAGCCCCAGCATTTT. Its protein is CASSSRGREGRRNQPQHF.

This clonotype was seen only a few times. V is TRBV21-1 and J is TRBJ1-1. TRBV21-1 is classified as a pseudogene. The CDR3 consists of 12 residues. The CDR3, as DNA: TGTGCCAGCGCCATTTGTGGTAGGCGAGCTTTCTTT. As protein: CASAICGRRAFF.

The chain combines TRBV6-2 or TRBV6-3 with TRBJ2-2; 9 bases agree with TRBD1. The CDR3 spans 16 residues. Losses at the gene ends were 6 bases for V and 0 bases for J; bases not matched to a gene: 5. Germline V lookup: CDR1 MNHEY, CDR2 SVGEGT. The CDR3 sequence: CASSRTGDPNTGELFF. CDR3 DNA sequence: TGTGCCAGCAGCAGGACAGGGGATCCGAACACCGGGGAGCTGTTTTTT.

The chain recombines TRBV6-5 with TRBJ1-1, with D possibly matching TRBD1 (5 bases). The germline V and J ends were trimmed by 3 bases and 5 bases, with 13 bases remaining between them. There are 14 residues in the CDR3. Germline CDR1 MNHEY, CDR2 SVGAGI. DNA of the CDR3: TGTGCCAGCAGTTATCCCGGGGGTTCGACTGAAGCTTTCTTT. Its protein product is CASSYPGGSTEAFF.

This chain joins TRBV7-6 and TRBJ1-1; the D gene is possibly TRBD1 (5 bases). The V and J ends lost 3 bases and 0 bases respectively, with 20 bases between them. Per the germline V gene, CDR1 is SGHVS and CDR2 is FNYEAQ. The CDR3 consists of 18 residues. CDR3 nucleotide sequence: TGTGCCAGCAGCTTTCGTACTAAGGGCAGGGAAATGAACACTGAAGCTTTCTTT. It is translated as CASSFRTKGREMNTEAFF.

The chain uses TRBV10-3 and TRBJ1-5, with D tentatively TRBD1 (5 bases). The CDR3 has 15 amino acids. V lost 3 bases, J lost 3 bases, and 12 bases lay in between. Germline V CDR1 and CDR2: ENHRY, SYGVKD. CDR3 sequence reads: CAISDWQGDNQPQHF. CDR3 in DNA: TGTGCCATCAGTGATTGGCAGGGCGACAATCAGCCCCAGCATTTT.

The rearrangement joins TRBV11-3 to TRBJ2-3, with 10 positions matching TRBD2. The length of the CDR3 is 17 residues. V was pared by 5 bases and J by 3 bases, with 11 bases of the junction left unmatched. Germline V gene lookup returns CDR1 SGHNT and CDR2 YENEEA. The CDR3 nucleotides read TGTGCCAGCAGCCTATCCTCCGGGACTAGCGCGACAGATACGCAGTATTTT. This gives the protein CASSLSSGTSATDTQYF.

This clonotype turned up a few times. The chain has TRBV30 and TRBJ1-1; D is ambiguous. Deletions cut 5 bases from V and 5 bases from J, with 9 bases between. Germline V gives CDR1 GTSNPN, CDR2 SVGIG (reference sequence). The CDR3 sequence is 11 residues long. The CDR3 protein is CAWLGGTEAFF. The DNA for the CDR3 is TGTGCCTGGTTAGGAGGGACTGAAGCTTTCTTT.